What follows are 26 T cell receptor beta chains derived from one specimen sequenced in a study of blood T cell repertoires in COVID-19. The data were produced by immunoSEQ multiplex PCR, yet TCRdb's version contains in-frame clones alone and is incomplete. The repertoire holds 300,000 to 400,000 clones, 88% seen once, with about 6.7% in the top ten. The specimen was peripheral blood. The origin of the receptors is a woman between 65 and 79 years old with COVID-19, enrolled during active disease.

This chain connects TRBV6-2 or TRBV6-3 to TRBJ1-4, with TRBD1 matching over 10 bases. CDR3 length: 14 residues. The germline CDR1 and CDR2 sequences are MNHEY and SVGEGT. The J segment lost 10 bases and the V segment lost 6 bases, leaving 8 bases of the junction unmatched. The CDR3 protein is CASSRDRGLGKLFF. The CDR3, as DNA: TGTGCCAGCAGCAGGGACAGGGGTTTGGGAAAACTGTTTTTT.

The chain is built from TRBV29-1 and TRBJ1-1, with TRBD1 matching over 8 bases. The germline gives CDR1 SQVTM, CDR2 ANQGSEA. J gave up 3 bases and V 5 bases, and 11 bases lay outside the gene matches. The CDR3 loop spans 15 amino acids. The CDR3 is CSVNRRTGPYTEAFF. The CDR3 DNA reads as TGCAGCGTTAATCGGAGGACAGGGCCATACACTGAAGCTTTCTTT.

V usage is TRBV6-5 and J usage is TRBJ1-1; the D gene is possibly TRBD1 (5 bases). Trimming stripped 2 bases from V and 5 bases from J, with 12 bases between. In germline, CDR1 is MNHEY, CDR2 SVGAGI. The CDR3 has 14 amino acids. CDR3 sequence (DNA): TGTGCCAGCAGTTACCAGTTCGGGGGAACTGAAGCTTTCTTT. This sequence encodes CASSYQFGGTEAFF.

The gene calls are TRBV18 and TRBJ2-7; the D is unclear. V was clipped by 2 bases and J by 3 bases, with 8 bases between them. Germline V gene lookup returns CDR1 KGHSH and CDR2 LQKENI. CDR3 size: 13 residues. CDR3 region: CASSPVPNYEQYF. The CDR3 nucleotides read TGTGCCAGCTCACCAGTTCCTAACTACGAGCAGTACTTC.

The CDR3 bases are TGTGCCAGCGGAGCGGGGGGCGCGGGAACCCAGTACTTC. Encoded protein: CASGAGGAGTQYF. This sequence joins TRBV5-8 and TRBJ2-5; 9 nucleotides agree with TRBD2. Germline V gene lookup returns CDR1 SGHTS and CDR2 YDEGEE. V gave up 7 bases and J gave up 8 bases; unmatched junction bases: 9. The CDR3 is 13 residues long.

The chain recombines TRBV5-8 with TRBJ1-2; 8 bases map to TRBD1. This CDR3 is built from 14 residues. The J segment lost 6 bases and the V segment lost 3 bases, leaving 7 bases of the junction unmatched. Germline assignment: CDR1 SGHTS and CDR2 YDEGEE. CDR3 residues: CASSSGRGLDGYTF. For the CDR3, the DNA is TGTGCCAGCAGCTCTGGCAGGGGGCTGGATGGCTACACCTTC.

This chain links TRBV27 with TRBJ2-2; 10 positions match TRBD1. J lost 5 bases, V lost 6 bases, and 6 bases had no gene match. There are 15 residues in the CDR3. The germline CDR1 and CDR2 sequences are MNHEY and SMNVEV (reference sequence). The CDR3 DNA reads TGTGCCAGCAGCCTGACAGGGGGCCGGACCGGGGAGCTGTTTTTT. It yields the protein CASSLTGGRTGELFF.

CDR3 in DNA: TGTGCCAGCATGGCCCTGACAGATACGCAGTATTTT. It codes for CASMALTDTQYF. The chain links TRBV28 to TRBJ2-3; D is unclear. V shed 7 bases and J shed 3 bases, with 8 bases lying between them. Germline V gives CDR1 MDHEN, CDR2 SYDVKM. The CDR3 runs 12 residues.

This clone was recorded once. The J gene is TRBJ2-2, the V gene TRBV6-2 or TRBV6-3, with D unclear. The germline gives CDR1 MNHEY, CDR2 SVGEGT. V was trimmed by 6 bases and J by 5 bases, leaving 10 bases between them. This CDR3 comprises 13 residues. CDR3 loop: CASSGAETGELFF. CDR3 coding DNA: TGTGCCAGCAGCGGCGCGGAGACCGGGGAGCTGTTTTTT.

The rearrangement uses TRBV11-2 and TRBJ2-7; 8 bases align to TRBD1. The germline V gene has CDR1 SGHAT and CDR2 FQNNGV. CDR3 length: 13 amino acids. V lost 5 bases, J lost 4 bases, and 4 bases stayed unmatched. In DNA, the CDR3 is TGTGCCAGCAGCCTGGACAGGGTATACGAGCAGTACTTC. Protein sequence: CASSLDRVYEQYF.

The chain recombines TRBV9 with TRBJ2-5; 8 bases are shared with TRBD2. This CDR3 spans 14 amino acids. Unmatched junction bases numbered 5, after V lost 3 bases and J lost 4 bases. Germline V gives CDR1 SGDLS, CDR2 YYNGEE. The CDR3 nucleotides read TGTGCCAGCAGCGCCGGGGGGGCGGTAGAGACCCAGTACTTC. This encodes CASSAGGAVETQYF.

This clone was observed a few times. This sequence joins TRBV19 and TRBJ2-4, with a possible D match to TRBD2 (5 bases). Deletions cut 5 bases from V and 6 bases from J, with 11 bases between. CDR1 is LNHDA and CDR2 is SQIVND in the germline V gene (reference sequence). The CDR3 is 13 residues long. The CDR3 spells CASSRGSSNIQYF. CDR3 in DNA: TGTGCCAGTAGTCGAGGGAGCTCAAACATTCAGTACTTC.

The J gene is TRBJ1-1, the V gene TRBV2, with D possibly TRBD1 on 6 matching bases. The germline V and J ends were trimmed by 1 base and 4 bases, with 13 bases remaining between them. The germline V gene has CDR1 SNHLY and CDR2 FYNNEI. CDR3 length: 15 residues. CDR3 DNA: TGTGCCAGCAGTGAAGAGGGGGGAGGGGGCACTGAAGCTTTCTTT. Translated, it gives CASSEEGGGGTEAFF. Based on the CDR3 plus reference TRBV2 and TRBJ1-1, the full variable domain is EPEVTQTPSHQVTQMGQEVILRCVPISNHLYFYWYRQILGQKVEFLVSFYNNEISEKSEIFDDQFSVERPDGSNFTLKIRSTKLEDSAMYFCASSEEGGGGTEAFFGQGTRLTVV.

J is TRBJ1-2 and V is TRBV29-1, with 7 bases identical to TRBD1. The V gene end was trimmed by 5 bases and the J gene end by 4 bases; junction bases not matched to a gene: 4. This CDR3 has 12 amino acids. Germline V gives CDR1 SQVTM, CDR2 ANQGSEA. The CDR3 bases are TGCAGCGTTTTACAGGGGAGCTATGGCTACACCTTC. Its protein product is CSVLQGSYGYTF.

This sequence joins TRBV5-1 and TRBJ1-5; 7 nucleotides line up with TRBD1. CDR1 and CDR2 from the germline V gene are SGHRS and YFSETQ. The CDR3 length is 15 residues. J gave up 4 bases and V 1 base, and 5 bases lay outside the gene matches. The CDR3, as DNA: TGCGCCAGCAGCTTGACAGGGGACATAAATCAGCCCCAGCATTTT. This translates into CASSLTGDINQPQHF. The entire variable domain, with the rest obtained from reference TRBV5-1 and TRBJ1-5, is as follows: KAGVTQTPRYLIKTRGQQVTLSCSPISGHRSVSWYQQTPGQGLQFLFEYFSETQRNKGNFPGRFSGRQFSNSRSEMNVSTLELGDSALYLCASSLTGDINQPQHFGDGTRLSIL.

This clone showed up just once. J is TRBJ2-1 and V is TRBV13; 13 positions agree with TRBD2. The junction had 7 bases not matched to a gene; V was cut back by 7 bases and J by 7 bases. This CDR3 contains 15 residues. Germline CDR1 is PRHDT and CDR2 is FYEKMQ (reference sequence). CDR3 region: CASTDTSGGANEQFF. The CDR3 bases are TGTGCCAGCACCGACACTAGCGGGGGGGCGAATGAGCAGTTCTTC.

This chain connects TRBV18 to TRBJ1-2; a weak D match, TRBD1 (5 bases). V was clipped by 2 bases and J by 5 bases, with 9 bases between them. The germline V gene has CDR1 KGHSH and CDR2 LQKENI. The CDR3 length is 13 residues. The CDR3: CASSPEQVYGYTF. The CDR3 nucleotides are TGTGCCAGCTCACCAGAACAGGTTTATGGCTACACCTTC.

The chain joins TRBV7-2 to TRBJ2-2, with no clear D. Per germline, CDR1 SGHTA and CDR2 FQGNSA. With 4 bases removed from V and 0 bases from J, the gap between germline ends came to 3 bases. The CDR3 is made up of 13 amino acids. CDR3 loop: CASSSTNTGELFF. The CDR3 nucleotides read TGTGCCAGCAGCTCAACGAACACCGGGGAGCTGTTTTTT.

This clone was seen only a few times. The chain employs TRBV9 and TRBJ2-2; perhaps TRBD1 as D (6 bases). Trimming shortened V by 1 base and J by 3 bases, and 7 bases separated the two germline ends. The germline V gene encodes CDR1 SGDLS and CDR2 YYNGEE. This CDR3 has 14 amino acids. The CDR3 is CASSVPGDTGELFF. As DNA, the CDR3 is TGTGCCAGCAGCGTACCAGGGGACACCGGGGAGCTGTTTTTT.

The chain recombines TRBV9 with TRBJ2-3; D unresolved. The CDR3 sequence is 12 residues long. V was cut by 4 bases and J by 6 bases, with 9 bases left in between. Per the germline V gene, CDR1 is SGDLS and CDR2 is YYNGEE. CDR3 region: CASSPFSDTQYF. The CDR3, as DNA: TGTGCCAGCAGCCCCTTTTCGGATACGCAGTATTTT.

This rearrangement joins TRBV7-2 to TRBJ2-7; 9 nucleotides agree with TRBD1. Unmatched junction bases numbered 5, after V lost 5 bases and J lost 6 bases. Germline CDR1 SGHTA, CDR2 FQGNSA. The CDR3 runs to 13 residues. The CDR3 loop is CASSGRTGVEQYF. For the CDR3, the DNA is TGTGCCAGCAGCGGACGGACAGGGGTCGAGCAGTACTTC.

The chain employs TRBV3-1 (or the pseudogene TRBV3-2) and TRBJ1-6; weak D call: TRBD1 (6 bases). Germline V gene lookup returns CDR1 LGHDT and CDR2 YNNKEL (reference sequence). This CDR3 is 17 amino acids long. V shed 0 bases and J shed 10 bases, with 19 bases lying between them. The CDR3 spells CASSQDLVVRGESPLHF. The CDR3 region has the DNA TGTGCCAGCAGCCAAGATCTTGTCGTCAGGGGCGAGTCACCCCTCCACTTT.

V usage is TRBV28 and J usage is TRBJ1-5; D call uncertain. With 7 bases removed from V and 3 bases from J, the gap between germline ends came to 28 bases. The CDR3 consists of 19 residues. Germline V CDR1 and CDR2: MDHEN, SYDVKM. CDR3 DNA: TGTGCCAGCACCCCCTCCCATGGCCGACTTCCCGACCTCAATCAGCCCCAGCATTTT. It translates to CASTPSHGRLPDLNQPQHF. The full variable domain, its missing parts supplied by reference TRBV28 and TRBJ1-5, is DVKVTQSSRYLVKRTGEKVFLECVQDMDHENMFWYRQDPGLGLRLIYFSYDVKMKEKGDIPEGYSVSREKKERFSLILESASTNQTSMYLCASTPSHGRLPDLNQPQHFGDGTRLSIL.

The chain carries TRBV18 and TRBJ1-1; D unclear. Trimming stripped 5 bases from V and 5 bases from J, with 12 bases between. The germline V gene encodes CDR1 KGHSH and CDR2 LQKENI. There are 13 residues in the CDR3. Written as DNA, the CDR3 is TGTGCCAGCTCAGCTTGGGAGGGAACTGAAGCTTTCTTT. Translation gives CASSAWEGTEAFF.

This clone was seen a handful of times. The V and J genes are TRBV4-2 and TRBJ2-5; 9 bases map to TRBD2. The CDR3 is made up of 17 amino acids. V lost 0 bases to trimming and J lost 3 bases; unmatched junction nucleotides: 8. Germline loops: CDR1 LGHNA, CDR2 YNFKEQ. The CDR3 DNA reads as TGTGCCAGCAGCCAAGAATTGGCGGGGGGGCAAGAAGAGACCCAGTACTTC. Residues: CASSQELAGGQEETQYF.

This chain connects TRBV5-1 to TRBJ1-2; 10 nucleotides align to TRBD1. Germline values: CDR1 SGHRS, CDR2 YFSETQ. The CDR3 length is 14 residues. The ends lost 4 bases at V and 3 bases at J; junction bases unmatched: 3. The CDR3, as DNA: TGCGCCAGCAGCGGACAGGGGGTAGACTATGGCTACACCTTC. Translation gives CASSGQGVDYGYTF.